This TCR beta chain was identified in a study of breast tumors, draining lymph nodes, adjacent tissues. Axillary draining lymph nodes of breast cancer patients supplied the node samples. For this clonotype: What it binds is not known.

Overall study results and limits: Tumor T cell lymph node origin was a supported hypothesis, not proven. Compared with lymph nodes, tumors were less diverse; compared with nontumor tissue, more.

TCRdb re-called the multiplex PCR reads through MiXCR, storing one row per CDR3 protein. The sample includes about 230,000 distinct CDR3 sequences, about 30% of them seen just once. This CDR3 contains 16 residues. Trimming pared 4 bases from V and 3 bases from J, leaving 18 bases between. Germline loops: CDR1 LNHDA, CDR2 SQIVND (reference sequence). The rearrangement uses TRBV19 and TRBJ1-2, with D maybe TRBD1 (5 bases). Sequencing was performed on axillary lymph node tissue. This receptor was obtained from a female donor with breast cancer. Some clones in this sample may be carry-over from other donors' samples. CDR3 region: CASSTRRDENHYGYTF. Written as DNA, the CDR3 is TGTGCCAGTAGTACCCGCCGGGACGAAAATCACTATGGCTACACCTTC.